These 13 T cell receptor beta chains were all obtained from the same sample, sequenced in a study of CD8+ T cells in alopecia areata. Extracted RNA was reverse transcribed into cDNA, the sequencing template. Profiling relied on immunoSEQ multiplex PCR, and the TCRdb table lists in-frame clones only, not all of them. Counted here are 150,000 to 200,000 clones, about 70% occurring once; the ten biggest clones make up about 10%. Sample: CD8+ T cells sorted from blood, taken at week 0. These receptors were taken from a human donor with alopecia areata.

This clone occurred once. Other nucleotide sequences from this sample produce the same CDR3. The chain combines TRBV30 with TRBJ2-3; D uncertain. Germline V gene lookup returns CDR1 GTSNPN and CDR2 SVGIG (reference sequence). The V and J ends lost 2 bases and 0 bases respectively, with 6 bases between them. This CDR3 contains 13 residues. Here the CDR3 reads CAWSLASTDTQYF. The CDR3 DNA reads TGTGCCTGGAGTTTAGCTAGCACAGATACGCAGTATTTT.

The chain links TRBV6-1 to TRBJ1-6; perhaps TRBD1 as D (5 bases). The CDR3 is 17 amino acids. Trimming shortened V by 0 bases and J by 8 bases, and 17 bases separated the two germline ends. Per germline, CDR1 MNHNS and CDR2 SASEGT. This CDR3 reads CASSEASIGTEDSPLHF. CDR3 bases: TGTGCCAGCAGTGAAGCGTCGATCGGGACGGAAGATTCACCCCTCCACTTT.

The chain recombines TRBV2 with TRBJ2-3; D is perhaps TRBD2 (5 bases). The CDR3 is 11 residues long. Between the trimmed V and J ends, which lost 6 bases and 5 bases, there was a span of 6 bases. Per the germline V gene, CDR1 is SNHLY and CDR2 is FYNNEI. CDR3 bases: TGTGCCAGCAGCCGGGGAGATACGCAGTATTTT. Translating gives CASSRGDTQYF. The whole variable domain, remainder taken from reference TRBV2 and TRBJ2-3, is EPEVTQTPSHQVTQMGQEVILRCVPISNHLYFYWYRQILGQKVEFLVSFYNNEISEKSEIFDDQFSVERPDGSNFTLKIRSTKLEDSAMYFCASSRGDTQYFGPGTRLTVL.

The chain uses TRBV7-6 and TRBJ2-3, with D unclear. Trimming shortened V by 1 base and J by 0 bases, and 8 bases separated the two germline ends. The CDR3 totals 15 residues. CDR1 and CDR2 from the germline V gene are SGHVS and FNYEAQ. In DNA form, the CDR3 reads TGTGCCAGCAGCTTAGTAGGCGGTAGCACAGATACGCAGTATTTT. This sequence encodes CASSLVGGSTDTQYF.

The V call is TRBV6-1, the J call TRBJ1-2; no clear D. Trimming removed 1 base from V and 7 bases from J, with 13 bases in between. The germline gives CDR1 MNHNS, CDR2 SASEGT. The CDR3 runs 14 residues. The CDR3 loop reads CASSEVVGPLGYTF. The DNA for the CDR3 is TGTGCCAGCAGTGAAGTGGTCGGTCCACTTGGCTACACCTTC.

This clone has just a few counts. The J gene is TRBJ2-5, the V gene TRBV2, with D uncertain. Per germline, CDR1 SNHLY and CDR2 FYNNEI. The CDR3 loop spans 14 amino acids. V was shortened by 4 bases and J by 1 base, with 10 bases between the two germline ends. CDR3 sequence reads: CASSVWASQETQYF. CDR3 bases: TGTGCCAGCAGTGTCTGGGCGTCCCAAGAGACCCAGTACTTC.

The rearrangement uses TRBV7-9 and TRBJ2-1; possible D gene TRBD1, 5 bases. The germline CDR1 and CDR2 sequences are SEHNR and FQNEAQ (reference sequence). The V end was cut by 4 bases, the J end by 15 bases, with 16 bases between. This CDR3 is built from 12 residues. The DNA of the CDR3 is TGTGCCAGCAGCTCCCCGGTTGTGGGGCCGTTCTTC. It encodes CASSSPVVGPFF.

The V call is TRBV5-1, the J call TRBJ2-1; TRBD2 agrees at 10 bases. Germline CDR1 and CDR2: SGHRS and YFSETQ. This CDR3 has 15 residues. V trimming: 3 bases; J trimming: 6 bases; junction bases outside the gene matches: 6. CDR3 in amino acids: CASSSAGGPANEQFF. The CDR3 DNA sequence: TGCGCCAGCAGCTCAGCGGGGGGGCCTGCCAATGAGCAGTTCTTC.

This chain links TRBV7-2 with TRBJ2-3; the D is unclear. CDR1 is SGHTA and CDR2 is FQGNSA in the germline V gene. This CDR3 region has 16 residues. V lost 1 base to trimming and J lost 2 bases, with 13 bases between them. The CDR3 loop is CASSLVSTVVTDTQYF. The CDR3 DNA reads as TGTGCCAGCAGCTTAGTGTCGACGGTAGTCACAGATACGCAGTATTTT.

This chain uses TRBV7-2 with TRBJ2-7; D perhaps matches TRBD2 (6 bases). V was cut by 0 bases and J by 6 bases, with 6 bases left in between. In germline, CDR1 is SGHTA, CDR2 FQGNSA. This CDR3 is built from 12 residues. In nucleotides, the CDR3 is TGTGCCAGCAGCTTAGCGGGGGGCGAGCAGTACTTC. It specifies CASSLAGGEQYF.

V gene TRBV6-6 combines with J gene TRBJ2-3; D is unresolved. This CDR3 region has 12 residues. Germline V gene data show CDR1 as MNHNY and CDR2 as SVGAGI (reference sequence). V dropped 7 bases and J dropped 0 bases, with 5 bases sitting between them. The CDR3 DNA reads TGTGCCAGCACCTACAGCACAGATACGCAGTATTTT. This gives the protein CASTYSTDTQYF.

The chain joins TRBV7-9 to TRBJ2-5; D unclear. The V and J ends lost 3 bases and 0 bases respectively, with 11 bases between them. CDR1 and CDR2 (germline): SEHNR, FQNEAQ (reference sequence). There are 15 residues in the CDR3. The CDR3 protein is CASSLGPGYQETQYF. The CDR3 DNA reads TGTGCCAGCAGCTTGGGCCCAGGATACCAAGAGACCCAGTACTTC.

The chain combines TRBV5-1 with TRBJ2-2; the D is unclear. The germline CDR1 and CDR2 sequences are SGHRS and YFSETQ. V was clipped by 6 bases and J by 1 base, with 1 base between them. The CDR3 is 11 amino acids. CDR3 residues: CASMNTGELFF. CDR3 bases: TGCGCCAGCATGAACACCGGGGAGCTGTTTTTT.